This T cell receptor (beta chain) was recorded in a study of T cell changes during pregnancy in multiple sclerosis. TCRdb's copy holds only in-frame clones and misses some; the assay was immunoSEQ multiplex PCR. This table holds approximately 69,000 clones, 75% to 95% found once. The sample in question was CD4+ T cells from peripheral blood mononuclear cells, obtained in the third trimester of pregnancy. The receptor was isolated from a female donor in good health, enrolled as a control in a pregnancy study.

This chain's CDR3 is CASNPQGEGTEAFF. CDR3 nucleotide sequence: TGTGCCAGCAATCCCCAAGGGGAGGGCACTGAAGCTTTCTTT. This rearrangement joins TRBV5-5 to TRBJ1-1, with D possibly matching TRBD1 (5 bases). V lost 6 bases and J lost 4, with 16 bases in between. The CDR3 has 14 amino acids. The germline gives CDR1 SGHKS, CDR2 YYEKEE (reference sequence).